Listed below are T cell receptor beta chains from one sample, sequenced in a study of blood T cell repertoires in COVID-19. Here immunoSEQ multiplex PCR was the method, and the copy in TCRdb shows in-frame clones only, minus some. The sample lists about 60,000 clones; over 80% were seen once. Material: peripheral blood. The receptors derive from a human donor with active COVID-19. The donor label of this sample is uncertain. The CDR3 runs from the conserved cysteine through the conserved F or W. The D gene is left open where the match is weak. Only some rows state a clone size, as once, few, many or a class for expanded clones.

abundance	j_gene	d_gene	v_gene	CDR3aa	CDR3nt
.	TRBJ2-7	.	TRBV3-1/TRBV3-2	CASSLGLRKGEQYF	TGTGCCAGCAGCCTGGGACTTCGAAAAGGGGAGCAGTACTTC
.	TRBJ1-5	.	TRBV28	CASSLYTRDQPQHF	TGTGCCAGCAGTTTATATACTAGGGATCAGCCCCAGCATTTT
.	TRBJ1-6	.	TRBV19	CASTNPGNNSPLHF	TGTGCCAGTACCAATCCAGGGAATAATTCACCCCTCCACTTT
.	TRBJ2-7	.	TRBV10-3	CAISESGIEQYF	TGTGCCATCAGCGAGTCCGGTATAGAGCAGTACTTC
.	TRBJ1-2	.	TRBV20-1	CSAEASGYTF	TGCAGTGCGGAGGCGTCTGGCTACACCTTC
.	TRBJ2-1	TRBD2	TRBV28	CASSLAGLADGNEQFF	TGTGCCAGCAGTTTAGCGGGACTAGCGGACGGCAATGAGCAGTTCTTC
.	TRBJ2-7	TRBD2	TRBV28	CASSLGLADYEEQYF	TGTGCCAGCAGTTTGGGACTAGCGGACTACGAGGAGCAGTACTTC
.	TRBJ1-5	TRBD1	TRBV6-2/TRBV6-3	CASSYKSGQGNNQPQHF	TGTGCCAGCAGTTACAAATCGGGACAGGGGAACAATCAGCCCCAGCATTTT
once	TRBJ2-3	TRBD1	TRBV3-1/TRBV3-2	CASSLRTGYTDTQYF	TGTGCCAGCAGCCTACGGACAGGGTACACAGATACGCAGTATTTT
once	TRBJ1-3	.	TRBV5-5	CASSLQTGGNTIYF	TGTGCCAGCAGCTTGCAGACAGGCGGAAACACCATATATTTT
.	TRBJ2-4	.	TRBV14	CASSLNGVAKNIQYF	TGTGCCAGCAGCCTCAACGGGGTAGCCAAAAACATTCAGTACTTC
.	TRBJ1-4	.	TRBV29-1	CSVWDTSTNEKLFF	TGCAGCGTTTGGGACACTTCAACTAATGAAAAACTGTTTTTT
.	TRBJ2-7	.	TRBV23-1	CASSQMHTDRYEQYF	TGCGCCAGCAGTCAGATGCATACTGACAGGTACGAGCAGTACTTC
once	TRBJ2-3	TRBD2	TRBV15	CATSDGLAGGPPDTQYF	TGTGCCACCAGTGATGGACTAGCGGGGGGGCCCCCAGATACGCAGTATTTT
.	TRBJ2-7	.	TRBV6-1	CASREEQGRGLNEQYF	TGTGCCAGCAGGGAAGAACAGGGCCGGGGCTTGAACGAGCAGTACTTC
.	TRBJ2-7	.	TRBV18	CASSPRDKPYEQYF	TGTGCCAGCTCACCCAGGGACAAGCCCTACGAGCAGTACTTC